This T cell receptor (beta chain) emerged from a study of cytomegalovirus exposure and HLA in healthy donors. Whole-study results and caveats: In a later analysis, most CMV-associated TCR beta chains appeared HLA-restricted.

Concerning this clone: Its target is unknown.

The PCR employed 60 Vbeta primers together with 13 Jbeta primers. Sequencing used immunoSEQ multiplex PCR; TCRdb keeps in-frame clones, though not all of them. The profile shows under 200,000 clones, approximately 85% of them singletons. The CDR3 extends over 13 amino acids. Germline assignment: CDR1 SGDLS and CDR2 YYNGEE. Trimming cost V 0 bases and J 3 bases, with 6 bases left between them. The J gene is TRBJ2-5, the V gene TRBV9; maybe TRBD2 (5 bases). This receptor was identified in a woman under 30 in good health and CMV-seronegative. The sequenced material came from PBMCs. CDR3 sequence reads: CASSVGAEETQYF. CDR3 sequence (DNA): TGTGCCAGCAGCGTAGGAGCGGAAGAGACCCAGTACTTC.